This T cell receptor beta chain emerged from a study of T cells in Graves' hyperthyroidism and ophthalmopathy. Among ophthalmopathy patients, the Clinical Activity Score reached at least 3, the NOSPECS grade reached at least 4, and duration remained under 3 months. Amplification of TCR beta CDR3 regions used RNA as the template. The TCR CDR3 first-round RT-PCR relied on the HTBI primer set. One entry per CDR3 protein results from TCRdb running MiXCR on the multiplex PCR reads. The sample includes 500,000 to 750,000 distinct CDR3 sequences, more than 13% seen only once; the top ten take less than 9%. This clonotype was detected many times. With V trimmed by 5 bases and J by 0 bases, 0 bases remained unmatched. Germline CDR1 is GTSNPN and CDR2 is SVGIG (reference sequence). This CDR3 spans 14 amino acids.

This chain uses TRBV30 with TRBJ2-2; 10 bases are shared with TRBD1. The TCR sequence derives from a woman in her late teens or twenties with Graves' ophthalmopathy. The sequenced sample consisted of blood. The CDR3: CAWGQGANTGELFF. The CDR3 nucleotides read TGTGCCTGGGGACAGGGGGCGAACACCGGGGAGCTGTTTTTT.